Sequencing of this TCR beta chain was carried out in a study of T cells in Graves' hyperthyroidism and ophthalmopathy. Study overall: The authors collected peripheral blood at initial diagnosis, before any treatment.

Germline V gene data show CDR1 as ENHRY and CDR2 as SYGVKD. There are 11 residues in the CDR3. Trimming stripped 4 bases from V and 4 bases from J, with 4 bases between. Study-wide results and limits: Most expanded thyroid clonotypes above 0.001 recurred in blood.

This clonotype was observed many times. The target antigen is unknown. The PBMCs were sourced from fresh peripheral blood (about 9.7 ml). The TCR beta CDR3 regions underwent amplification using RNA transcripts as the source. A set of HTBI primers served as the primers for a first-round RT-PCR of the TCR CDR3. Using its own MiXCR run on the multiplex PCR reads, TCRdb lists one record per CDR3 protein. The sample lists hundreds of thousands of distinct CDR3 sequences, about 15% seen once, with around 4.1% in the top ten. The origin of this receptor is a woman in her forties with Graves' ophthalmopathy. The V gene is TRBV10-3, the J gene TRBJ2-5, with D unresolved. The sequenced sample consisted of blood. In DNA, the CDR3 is TGTGCCATCAGTGGTGGAGAGACCCAGTACTTC. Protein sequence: CAISGGETQYF.